Below, 2 T cell receptor beta chains from the same sample are listed, as sequenced in a study of response to subunit inactivated influenza vaccine. In TCRdb, the RT-PCR reads were re-called with MiXCR into one record per CDR3 protein. This table has 170,000 or so distinct CDR3 sequences, approximately 11% appearing once. The source was CD8+ T cells sorted from PBMCs, collected around 25 months after vaccination. The receptors stem from a man aged 50 to 75 who received an inactivated influenza vaccine.

This clonotype was observed many times. The J gene is TRBJ2-7, the V gene TRBV27, with D possibly being TRBD1 (7 bases). The germline V gene encodes CDR1 MNHEY and CDR2 SMNVEV (reference sequence). This CDR3 has 14 amino acids. The germline V and J ends were trimmed by 5 bases and 3 bases, with 14 bases remaining between them. Written as DNA, the CDR3 is TGTGCCAGCAGTCCCCGACAGGGAGGCTACGAGCAGTACTTC. Protein: CASSPRQGGYEQYF.

This clonotype was counted between two and nine times. The chain joins TRBV20-1 to TRBJ1-3; no definite D call. Germline CDR1 and CDR2: DFQATT and SNEGSKA (reference sequence). The CDR3 is made up of 15 amino acids. The germline V and J ends were trimmed by 0 bases and 0 bases, with 9 bases remaining between them. CDR3 bases: TGCAGTGCTAGAGATTCGAGGCACTCTGGAAACACCATATATTTT. Translated: CSARDSRHSGNTIYF.